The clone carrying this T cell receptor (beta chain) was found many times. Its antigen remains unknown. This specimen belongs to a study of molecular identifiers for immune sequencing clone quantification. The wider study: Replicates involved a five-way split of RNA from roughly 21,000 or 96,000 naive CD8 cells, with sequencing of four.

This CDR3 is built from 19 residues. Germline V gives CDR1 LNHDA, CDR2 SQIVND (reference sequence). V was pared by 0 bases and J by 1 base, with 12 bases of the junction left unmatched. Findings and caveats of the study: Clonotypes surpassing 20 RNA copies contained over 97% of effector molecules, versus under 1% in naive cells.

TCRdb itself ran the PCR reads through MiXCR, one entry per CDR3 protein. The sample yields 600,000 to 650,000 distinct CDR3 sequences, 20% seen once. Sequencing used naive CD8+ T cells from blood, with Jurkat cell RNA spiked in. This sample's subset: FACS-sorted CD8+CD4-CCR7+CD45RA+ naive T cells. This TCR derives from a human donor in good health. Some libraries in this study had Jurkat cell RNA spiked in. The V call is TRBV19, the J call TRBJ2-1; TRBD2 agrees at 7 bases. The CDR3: CASSIDFPGTTSSYNEQFF. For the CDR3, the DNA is TGTGCCAGTAGTATAGATTTTCCCGGGACTACCTCATCCTACAATGAGCAGTTCTTC.